Each of the 32 T cell receptor beta chains below was sequenced from the same sample in a study of blood T cell repertoires in COVID-19 (dated by TCRdb to the early 2020s). The method was the immunoSEQ multiplex PCR assay. The immuneACCESS repertoire file appears here via TCRdb, limited to in-frame rearrangements. These files lack a portion of the clones; in checked studies, under half of the deficit traces to unresolved V genes, and the cause of the others is not known. A total of approximately 220,000 clones appear in this sample, 80% to 90% of them only once. The top ten clonotypes cover less than 4.5% of the sample. Sequences were obtained from peripheral blood. The receptor set was obtained from a man aged 50 or older with acute or convalescent COVID-19.

The chain recombines TRBV19 with TRBJ2-7, with 8 bases aligning to TRBD2. The CDR3 totals 15 residues. Germline-derived CDR1 and CDR2 are LNHDA and SQIVND (reference sequence). V lost 3 bases and J lost 1; bases outside the gene matches: 5. The CDR3, as DNA: TGTGCCAGTAGTATGACAGCGGGGGATTCCTACGAGCAGTACTTC. It codes for CASSMTAGDSYEQYF. Combining the CDR3 with reference TRBV19 and TRBJ2-7 gives the whole variable domain DGGITQSPKYLFRKEGQNVTLSCEQNLNHDAMYWYRQDPGQGLRLIYYSQIVNDFQKGDIAEGYSVSREKKESFPLTVTSAQKNPTAFYLCASSMTAGDSYEQYFGPGTRLTVT.

This clone was observed once. The genes are TRBV6-2 or TRBV6-3 and TRBJ1-1, with D tentatively TRBD1 (5 bases). This CDR3 is 17 amino acids long. The germline V gene has CDR1 MNHEY and CDR2 SVGEGT. V was clipped by 5 bases and J by 1 base, with 20 bases between them. CDR3 DNA: TGTGCCAGCAGTCACACACTCACTCAGGGTAAGAACACTGAAGCTTTCTTT. Its protein product is CASSHTLTQGKNTEAFF.

V and J are TRBV6-5 and TRBJ1-2, with D possibly matching TRBD1 (6 bases). Trimming shortened V by 2 bases and J by 5 bases, and 18 bases separated the two germline ends. Germline V CDR1 and CDR2: MNHEY, SVGAGI. The CDR3 runs to 16 residues. CDR3 DNA: TGTGCCAGCAGTTACGCGCCAAAGGGGGTAACTTATGGCTACACCTTC. Encoded protein: CASSYAPKGVTYGYTF.

The chain is built from TRBV4-2 and TRBJ1-2, with D perhaps matching TRBD1 (5 bases). The germline CDR1 and CDR2 sequences are LGHNA and YNFKEQ. The CDR3 runs 12 residues. Between the trimmed V and J ends, which lost 4 bases and 8 bases, there was a span of 11 bases. The CDR3 region has the DNA TGTGCCAGCAGCCCCGGGGGATGGGGCTACACCTTC. The encoded protein is CASSPGGWGYTF.

CDR3 bases: TGTGCCAGCAGCTTGGGTTTGACAGCAGGGGAGACCCAGTACTTC. Translation: CASSLGLTAGETQYF. The chain links TRBV5-4 to TRBJ2-5, with D possibly being TRBD1 (5 bases). The CDR3 loop spans 15 amino acids. The V gene lost 0 bases and the J gene lost 5 bases, with 14 bases spanning the gap. CDR1 and CDR2 from the germline V gene are SGHNT and YYREEE (reference sequence).

V usage is TRBV18 and J usage is TRBJ1-2; 11 bases line up with TRBD1. V shed 6 bases and J 6 bases; nucleotides not matched to a gene: 6. Germline V gene sequence: CDR1 KGHSH, CDR2 LQKENI. The CDR3 has 14 amino acids. The CDR3 DNA follows: TGTGCCAGCTCGGCCGGGACAGGGGGTGATGGCTACACCTTC. This codes for CASSAGTGGDGYTF.

The V and J genes are TRBV5-4 and TRBJ2-2; 8 positions match TRBD2. This CDR3 contains 16 residues. V lost 0 bases, J lost 5 bases, and 6 bases stayed unmatched. Germline values: CDR1 SGHNT, CDR2 YYREEE (reference sequence). DNA of the CDR3: TGTGCCAGCAGCTTGGTAAGGTCTAGCGGGACCGGGGAGCTGTTTTTT. Its protein product is CASSLVRSSGTGELFF.

This chain joins TRBV19 and TRBJ1-1; 9 nucleotides align to TRBD1. V dropped 6 bases and J dropped 2; count of bases not matched to a gene: 4. Germline loops: CDR1 LNHDA, CDR2 SQIVND (reference sequence). The CDR3 length is 14 residues. In nucleotides, the CDR3 is TGTGCCAGTAGCTCGGGACAGGGTAACACTGAAGCTTTCTTT. As protein: CASSSGQGNTEAFF.

J is TRBJ2-2 and V is TRBV6-6; D may be TRBD1 (6 bases). CDR1 is MNHNY, CDR2 SVGAGI, per germline (reference sequence). Trimming pared 6 bases from V and 3 bases from J, leaving 14 bases between. The CDR3 contains 15 residues. The CDR3 is CASRPPTGDTGELFF. The CDR3 bases are TGTGCCAGCAGACCACCGACAGGAGACACCGGGGAGCTGTTTTTT.

This chain connects TRBV6-4 to TRBJ1-2, with D perhaps matching TRBD1 (5 bases). The CDR3 is 15 amino acids. Trimming stripped 9 bases from V and 1 base from J, with 18 bases between. Germline loops: CDR1 MRHNA, CDR2 SNTAGT. The DNA of the CDR3 is TGTGCCAGGCAGGGTGGCCCTCCTTTTAACTATGGCTACACCTTC. Translation gives CARQGGPPFNYGYTF.

This clone was recorded a few times. The chain is built from TRBV7-9 and TRBJ2-2, with 9 bases aligning to TRBD1. The junction had 15 bases not matched to a gene; V was cut back by 5 bases and J by 5 bases. CDR3 length equals 18 residues. Germline assignment: CDR1 SEHNR and CDR2 FQNEAQ (reference sequence). The DNA for the CDR3 is TGTGCCAGCAGCCCCCGGGCCGGACAGGGGAAGAGGACCGGGGAGCTGTTTTTT. This codes for CASSPRAGQGKRTGELFF.

The J gene is TRBJ1-2, the V gene TRBV9; maybe TRBD1 (6 bases). CDR1 and CDR2 (germline): SGDLS, YYNGEE. V lost 3 bases to trimming and J lost 4 bases, with 10 bases between them. The CDR3 extends over 13 amino acids. The CDR3 DNA sequence: TGTGCCAGCAGCGGCGTAGGGGGCTATGGCTACACCTTC. Protein sequence: CASSGVGGYGYTF.

The chain recombines TRBV5-1 with TRBJ2-7; tentative D call: TRBD2 (6 bases). Germline values: CDR1 SGHRS, CDR2 YFSETQ. V lost 1 base and J 6 bases, leaving 14 bases between the germline ends. The CDR3 is 14 residues long. The CDR3 is CASSLRYGGSEQYF. Written as DNA, the CDR3 is TGCGCCAGCAGCTTGAGGTATGGGGGGTCCGAGCAGTACTTC. Supplemented by reference TRBV5-1 and TRBJ2-7, the full variable domain reads KAGVTQTPRYLIKTRGQQVTLSCSPISGHRSVSWYQQTPGQGLQFLFEYFSETQRNKGNFPGRFSGRQFSNSRSEMNVSTLELGDSALYLCASSLRYGGSEQYFGPGTRLTVT.

The chain couples TRBV5-6 to TRBJ1-2, with 9 bases that match TRBD1. CDR3 length: 17 amino acids. J lost 2 bases, V lost 1 base, and 9 bases had no gene match. The germline V gene has CDR1 SGHDT and CDR2 YYEEEE. The CDR3 spells CASSLPPGQGPNYGYTF. CDR3 DNA: TGTGCCAGCAGCTTGCCTCCGGGACAGGGACCAAACTATGGCTACACCTTC.

The chain couples TRBV19 to TRBJ2-7; D is unclear. This CDR3 is built from 13 residues. Per the germline V gene, CDR1 is LNHDA and CDR2 is SQIVND (reference sequence). V was pared by 0 bases and J by 7 bases, with 10 bases between. The CDR3 reads CASSIDPLREQYF. CDR3 in DNA: TGTGCCAGTAGTATAGATCCCCTCCGGGAGCAGTACTTC.

The rearrangement joins TRBV5-1 to TRBJ1-2; D may be TRBD1 (6 bases). Germline CDR1 and CDR2: SGHRS and YFSETQ. The V and J ends lost 0 bases and 4 bases respectively, with 16 bases between them. The CDR3 is made up of 16 amino acids. The CDR3 region has the DNA TGCGCCAGCAGCTTGGGGGGCACAGGGTTCTCCTATGGCTACACCTTC. Its protein is CASSLGGTGFSYGYTF.

The rearrangement joins TRBV5-6 to TRBJ1-2, with 9 bases lining up with TRBD1. Trimming at V came to 3 bases and at J to 8 bases, leaving 11 bases not matched to a gene. This CDR3 is built from 15 residues. The V gene's germline CDR1 is SGHDT and CDR2 YYEEEE. The CDR3 DNA reads as TGTGCCAGCAGCTACCCCCGACAGGGGGAGAACGGCTACACCTTC. Translated: CASSYPRQGENGYTF.

The chain has TRBV6-5 and TRBJ1-3; a possible D gene is TRBD1 (6 bases). Per the germline V gene, CDR1 is MNHEY and CDR2 is SVGAGI. V lost 7 bases to trimming and J lost 4 bases, with 14 bases between them. There are 14 residues in the CDR3. The CDR3, as DNA: TGTGCCAGCACCAACGGGGGGGGCGGAAACACCATATATTTT. Translation: CASTNGGGGNTIYF.

The chain employs TRBV6-1 and TRBJ1-1, with D possibly TRBD1 on 6 matching bases. The V gene lost 1 base and the J gene lost 1 base, with 10 bases spanning the gap. The CDR3 runs 15 residues. From germline, CDR1 is MNHNS and CDR2 SASEGT. CDR3 sequence: CASSEGDRRNTEAFF. CDR3 DNA: TGTGCCAGCAGTGAAGGAGACAGGCGGAACACTGAAGCTTTCTTT.

This sequence joins TRBV7-9 and TRBJ2-7; no definite D call. The length of the CDR3 is 12 residues. V was clipped by 1 base and J by 5 bases, with 6 bases between them. Germline assignment: CDR1 SEHNR and CDR2 FQNEAQ (reference sequence). The chain's CDR3 is CASSLVADEQYF. CDR3 nucleotide sequence: TGTGCCAGCAGCTTAGTGGCAGACGAGCAGTACTTC.

This clone was found once. The chain links TRBV7-8 to TRBJ2-3; D gene ambiguous. The V gene's germline CDR1 is SGHVS and CDR2 FQNEAQ. The V and J ends lost 4 bases and 2 bases respectively, with 7 bases between them. The CDR3 length is 13 residues. In nucleotides, the CDR3 is TGTGCCAGCAGCTCCCGGTACACAGATACGCAGTATTTT. Residues: CASSSRYTDTQYF.

This clone was seen a single time. This rearrangement joins TRBV19 to TRBJ1-3; D is perhaps TRBD1 (5 bases). The CDR3 totals 13 residues. Trimming shortened V by 4 bases and J by 6 bases, and 10 bases separated the two germline ends. Germline values: CDR1 LNHDA, CDR2 SQIVND (reference sequence). The CDR3 bases are TGTGCCAGTAGTACCCGACAGTTAAACACCATATATTTT. Translated: CASSTRQLNTIYF.

The chain is built from TRBV3-1 (or the pseudogene TRBV3-2) and TRBJ1-5, with D tentatively TRBD1 (5 bases). The germline V gene has CDR1 LGHDT and CDR2 YNNKEL (reference sequence). The CDR3 length is 16 residues. V lost 0 bases, J lost 4 bases, and 13 bases lay in between. The CDR3 bases are TGTGCCAGCAGCCAAGATTGGCGGAGGGGTAATCAGCCCCAGCATTTT. Translating it yields CASSQDWRRGNQPQHF.

V gene TRBV4-1 combines with J gene TRBJ1-2; D might be TRBD1 (5 bases). Germline values: CDR1 MGHRA, CDR2 YSYEKL. Deletions cut 4 bases from V and 3 bases from J, with 12 bases between. This CDR3 spans 14 amino acids. CDR3 in DNA: TGCGCCAGCAGCCCCCGCGGAGGGGACTATGGCTACACCTTC. Its translation is CASSPRGGDYGYTF.

The chain employs TRBV4-1 and TRBJ2-5, with D possibly TRBD1 on 7 matching bases. The CDR3 is 15 amino acids. Deletions cut 4 bases from V and 3 bases from J, with 15 bases between. In germline, CDR1 is MGHRA, CDR2 YSYEKL. The CDR3 DNA follows: TGCGCCAGCAGCCGATATGACAGGGAGGAAGAGACCCAGTACTTC. This translates into CASSRYDREEETQYF.

A few counts support this clone. The J gene is TRBJ1-5, the V gene TRBV2, with TRBD1 matching 8 bases. V lost 3 bases to trimming and J lost 2 bases; unmatched junction nucleotides: 0. The germline V gene encodes CDR1 SNHLY and CDR2 FYNNEI. There are 14 residues in the CDR3. CDR3 protein: CASSEDRGNQPQHF. CDR3 in DNA: TGTGCCAGCAGTGAGGACAGGGGCAATCAGCCCCAGCATTTT.

V usage is TRBV29-1 and J usage is TRBJ2-2; TRBD2 might be the D (7 bases). Germline V gene sequence: CDR1 SQVTM, CDR2 ANQGSEA. Trimming removed 7 bases from V and 1 base from J, with 16 bases in between. This CDR3 contains 15 residues. CDR3 DNA sequence: TGCAGCGCAGCAGGGGACTACTTGAACACCGGGGAGCTGTTTTTT. Its translation is CSAAGDYLNTGELFF.

This clone was counted once. The J gene is TRBJ1-1, the V gene TRBV5-4; 8 bases agree with TRBD1. V shed 4 bases and J 4 bases; nucleotides not matched to a gene: 6. This CDR3 is 14 amino acids long. CDR1 and CDR2 (germline): SGHNT, YYREEE (reference sequence). The CDR3 nucleotides are TGTGCCAGCAGCCCCCTCACAGGGGGCACTGAAGCTTTCTTT. Translated, it gives CASSPLTGGTEAFF.

This clone was recorded a few times. This chain uses TRBV5-1 with TRBJ1-2; 9 positions match TRBD1. V was pared by 4 bases and J by 7 bases, with 5 bases of the junction left unmatched. CDR1 and CDR2 (germline): SGHRS, YFSETQ. This CDR3 comprises 13 residues. CDR3 coding DNA: TGCGCCAGCAGCACGGGACAGGGATCTGGCTACACCTTC. Translating gives CASSTGQGSGYTF.

This clone was counted a single time. CDR3 DNA: TGTGCCAGCAGGGAACAGGGTCCTCGGGAGCAGTTCTTC. This codes for CASREQGPREQFF. This sequence joins TRBV12-3 or TRBV12-4 and TRBJ2-1, with a tentative D call TRBD1 (6 bases). V was trimmed by 6 bases and J by 10 bases, leaving 16 bases between them. The CDR3 has 13 residues.

The rearrangement uses TRBV4-1 and TRBJ2-5; 8 bases are a match to TRBD2. The CDR3 consists of 15 residues. The germline gives CDR1 MGHRA, CDR2 YSYEKL. The ends lost 0 bases at V and 4 bases at J; junction bases unmatched: 4. In DNA, the CDR3 is TGCGCCAGCAGCCAAGATCCGGGGGGGCCAGAGACCCAGTACTTC. Protein product: CASSQDPGGPETQYF.

This clone was seen a single time. The J gene is TRBJ1-5, the V gene TRBV20-1, with TRBD1 as a possible D gene (5 bases). The CDR3 has 14 residues. The V end lost 3 bases, the J end lost 0 bases, and 9 bases lay between the germline ends. Germline-derived CDR1 and CDR2 are DFQATT and SNEGSKA (reference sequence). The CDR3 protein is CSASKGISNQPQHF. The CDR3 DNA reads TGCAGTGCTAGTAAGGGGATTAGCAATCAGCCCCAGCATTTT.